A selection of T cell receptor beta chains follows, all from one sample in a study of cytotoxic CD8 clonotypes in ibrutinib-treated CLL. Measured with immunoSEQ multiplex PCR; TCRdb has only the in-frame clones, and not every one. Of roughly 47,000 clones detected, around half appear once; the ten largest clones hold about 33%. The source material was PBMCs, sampled after 12 months of ibrutinib treatment. These receptors originate from a human donor with chronic lymphocytic leukemia. Both conserved end residues are part of each CDR3. The order of the fields is V gene, D gene, clone size, J gene, CDR3 protein, CDR3 DNA. The D gene is left open where the match is weak. The size entry is marked missing in some rows and otherwise reads once, few, many or a size class.

V: TRBV7-9
D: TRBD1
size: .
J: TRBJ1-2
CDR3: CASSVTGHGYTF
DNA: TGTGCCAGCAGCGTGACAGGGCATGGCTACACCTTC

V: TRBV30
D: TRBD1
size: .
J: TRBJ1-1
CDR3: CAWTRQGWAEAFF
DNA: TGTGCCTGGACAAGACAGGGGTGGGCTGAAGCTTTCTTT

V: TRBV7-9
D: TRBD1
size: .
J: TRBJ2-2
CDR3: CASSLTGGGTGELFF
DNA: TGTGCCAGCAGCTTAACAGGGGGCGGCACCGGGGAGCTGTTTTTT

V: TRBV7-3
D: .
size: .
J: TRBJ1-2
CDR3: CASSPGHLYGYTF
DNA: TGTGCCAGCAGCCCCGGACACCTCTATGGCTACACCTTC

V: TRBV28
D: TRBD2
size: many
J: TRBJ2-1
CDR3: CASSPTSGSHNEQFF
DNA: TGTGCCAGCAGTCCAACTAGCGGGAGCCACAATGAGCAGTTCTTC

V: TRBV5-6
D: .
size: few
J: TRBJ2-2
CDR3: CASSLLTRVGAGELFF
DNA: TGTGCCAGCAGCTTGTTAACGCGGGTTGGCGCCGGGGAGCTGTTTTTT

V: TRBV27
D: TRBD1
size: .
J: TRBJ1-2
CDR3: CASRIQGGGPYGYTF
DNA: TGTGCCAGCAGAATTCAGGGAGGGGGCCCCTATGGCTACACCTTC

V: TRBV11-2
D: .
size: many
J: TRBJ2-4
CDR3: CASSLTRRNIQYF
DNA: TGTGCCAGCAGCTTAACTAGAAGGAACATTCAGTACTTC

V: TRBV28
D: .
size: .
J: TRBJ2-2
CDR3: CASSLSRGVGELFF
DNA: TGTGCCAGCAGTTTATCCAGGGGGGTCGGGGAGCTGTTTTTT

V: TRBV27
D: .
size: .
J: TRBJ1-1
CDR3: CASSLTVSSSNTEAFF
DNA: TGTGCCAGCAGTTTGACAGTATCATCTTCAAACACTGAAGCTTTCTTT

V: TRBV2
D: TRBD2
size: .
J: TRBJ2-1
CDR3: CASSEVAGGFSSGFF
DNA: TGTGCCAGCAGTGAAGTAGCGGGAGGCTTTTCTTCGGGGTTCTTC

V: TRBV4-2
D: .
size: .
J: TRBJ2-1
CDR3: CASRIGGANEQFF
DNA: TGTGCCAGCCGAATTGGGGGGGCCAATGAGCAGTTCTTC

V: TRBV6-6
D: TRBD1
size: .
J: TRBJ2-7
CDR3: CASSVGTANYEQYF
DNA: TGTGCCAGCAGTGTAGGGACAGCGAACTACGAGCAGTACTTC

V: TRBV27
D: .
size: many
J: TRBJ1-5
CDR3: CASSFSSAGGQPQHF
DNA: TGTGCCAGCAGTTTCAGCTCGGCCGGGGGTCAGCCCCAGCATTTT

V: TRBV19
D: TRBD1
size: .
J: TRBJ1-5
CDR3: CASRREAGGSQPQHF
DNA: TGTGCCAGTAGGCGAGAGGCAGGGGGCAGTCAGCCCCAGCATTTT

V: TRBV4-2
D: TRBD2
size: .
J: TRBJ2-1
CDR3: CASSQGDAGGSYNEQFF
DNA: TGTGCCAGCAGCCAAGGGGACGCGGGAGGCTCCTACAATGAGCAGTTCTTC

V: TRBV27
D: TRBD2
size: .
J: TRBJ2-7
CDR3: CASSFTSAAYEQYF
DNA: TGTGCCAGCAGTTTCACTAGCGCCGCCTACGAGCAGTACTTC

V: TRBV15
D: .
size: .
J: TRBJ2-7
CDR3: CATSRAYSIVGEQYF
DNA: TGTGCCACCAGCAGAGCGTACAGTATAGTAGGCGAGCAGTACTTC

V: TRBV4-1
D: .
size: .
J: TRBJ2-6
CDR3: CASSLGHSGANVLTF
DNA: TGCGCCAGCAGCCTGGGACACTCTGGGGCCAACGTCCTGACTTTC

V: TRBV7-8
D: .
size: few
J: TRBJ2-7
CDR3: CASSLRQINEQYF
DNA: TGTGCCAGCAGCTTAAGACAGATCAACGAGCAGTACTTC

V: TRBV9
D: .
size: .
J: TRBJ1-2
CDR3: CASSVGPQYGYTF
DNA: TGTGCCAGCAGCGTAGGACCGCAATATGGCTACACCTTC

V: TRBV23-1
D: TRBD1
size: few
J: TRBJ1-2
CDR3: CASTILSGQESNYGYTF
DNA: TGCGCCAGCACCATCCTCTCCGGACAGGAATCTAACTATGGCTACACCTTC

V: TRBV28
D: .
size: few
J: TRBJ2-7
CDR3: CASSTYTRGYF
DNA: TGTGCCAGCAGTACCTACACCCGTGGGTACTTC

V: TRBV11-3
D: .
size: .
J: TRBJ1-6
CDR3: CASSIDRSGPLHF
DNA: TGTGCCAGCAGCATAGACCGTTCAGGGCCCCTCCACTTT

V: TRBV27
D: TRBD2
size: .
J: TRBJ2-1
CDR3: CASRLLAGGPQFF
DNA: TGTGCCAGCAGGCTTCTAGCGGGAGGGCCGCAGTTCTTC

V: TRBV18
D: .
size: .
J: TRBJ2-6
CDR3: CASSPTLDEIALTF
DNA: TGTGCCAGCTCACCTACTTTAGATGAGATAGCCCTGACTTTC

V: TRBV19
D: TRBD2
size: .
J: TRBJ2-3
CDR3: CASSIGGNTQYF
DNA: TGTGCCAGTAGTATCGGGGGGAATACGCAGTATTTT

V: TRBV29-1
D: .
size: .
J: TRBJ1-2
CDR3: CSVDGDGYTF
DNA: TGCAGCGTTGACGGGGATGGCTACACCTTC

V: TRBV13
D: .
size: .
J: TRBJ1-1
CDR3: CASRLTVSSSEAFF
DNA: TGTGCCAGCAGATTGACCGTTAGCTCTTCTGAAGCTTTCTTT

V: TRBV5-1
D: .
size: once
J: TRBJ2-6
CDR3: CASSLGPGTTGANVLTF
DNA: TGCGCCAGCAGCTTGGGTCCAGGGACCACAGGGGCCAACGTCCTGACTTTC

V: TRBV27
D: .
size: many
J: TRBJ2-3
CDR3: CASSFRQGTDTQYF
DNA: TGTGCCAGCAGTTTTAGGCAGGGTACAGATACGCAGTATTTT

V: TRBV27
D: TRBD1
size: .
J: TRBJ2-5
CDR3: CASSRTGGEGQYF
DNA: TGTGCCAGCAGTCGGACAGGGGGGGAGGGCCAGTACTTC

V: TRBV28
D: .
size: .
J: TRBJ1-4
CDR3: CASSPPPALGEKLFF
DNA: TGTGCCAGCAGCCCTCCCCCGGCCCTGGGGGAAAAACTGTTTTTT

V: TRBV28
D: TRBD2
size: few
J: TRBJ2-7
CDR3: CASSAPGLAGASYEQYF
DNA: TGTGCCAGCAGTGCCCCGGGACTAGCGGGAGCGTCGTACGAGCAGTACTTC

V: TRBV5-1
D: .
size: .
J: TRBJ2-2
CDR3: CASSLAQIGAGELFF
DNA: TGCGCCAGCAGCTTGGCACAGATTGGGGCCGGGGAGCTGTTTTTT

V: TRBV5-1
D: TRBD1
size: once
J: TRBJ2-7
CDR3: CASSRGTGVYEQYF
DNA: TGCGCCAGCAGCCGAGGGACAGGGGTCTACGAGCAGTACTTC

V: TRBV7-7
D: TRBD1
size: .
J: TRBJ2-5
CDR3: CASSLETGRRETQYF
DNA: TGTGCTAGCAGCTTAGAGACAGGGAGACGGGAGACCCAGTACTTC